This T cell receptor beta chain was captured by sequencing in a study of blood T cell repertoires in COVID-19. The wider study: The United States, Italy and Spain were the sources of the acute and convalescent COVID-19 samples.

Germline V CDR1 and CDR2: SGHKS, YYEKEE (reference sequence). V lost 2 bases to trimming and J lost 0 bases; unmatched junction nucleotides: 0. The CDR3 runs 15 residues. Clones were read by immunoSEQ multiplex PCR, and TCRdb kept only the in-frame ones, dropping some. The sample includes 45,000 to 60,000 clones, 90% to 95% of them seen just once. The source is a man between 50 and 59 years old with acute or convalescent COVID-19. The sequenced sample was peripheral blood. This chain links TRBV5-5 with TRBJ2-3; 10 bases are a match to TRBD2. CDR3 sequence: CASSLLAGSTDTQYF. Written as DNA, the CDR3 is TGTGCCAGCAGCTTACTAGCGGGGAGCACAGATACGCAGTATTTT.